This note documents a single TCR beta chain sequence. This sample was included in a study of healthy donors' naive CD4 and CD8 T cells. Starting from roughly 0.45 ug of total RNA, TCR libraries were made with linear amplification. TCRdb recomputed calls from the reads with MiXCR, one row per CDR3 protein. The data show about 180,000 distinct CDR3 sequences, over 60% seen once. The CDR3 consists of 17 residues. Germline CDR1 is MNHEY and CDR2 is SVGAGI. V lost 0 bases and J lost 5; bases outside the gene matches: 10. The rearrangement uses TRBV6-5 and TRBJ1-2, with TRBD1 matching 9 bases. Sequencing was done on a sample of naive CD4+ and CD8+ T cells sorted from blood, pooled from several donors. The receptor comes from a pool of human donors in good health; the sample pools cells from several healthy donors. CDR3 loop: CASSYSWTGVAQYGYTF. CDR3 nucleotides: TGTGCCAGCAGTTACTCCTGGACAGGGGTAGCACAATATGGCTACACCTTC.